A single T cell receptor beta chain is shown here with its context. TCRdb's copy holds only in-frame clones and misses some; the assay was immunoSEQ multiplex PCR. The sample lists 75,000 to 95,000 clones, 91% seen once, with under 0.95% in the top ten. V was pared by 5 bases and J by 0 bases, with 16 bases of the junction left unmatched. CDR3 size: 19 residues. CDR1 is LNHDA and CDR2 is SQIVND in the germline V gene (reference sequence). These data come from a study of T cell changes during pregnancy in multiple sclerosis. J is TRBJ2-1 and V is TRBV19; 7 nucleotides match TRBD2. The sample here was peripheral blood, taken before pregnancy. This clonotype was sampled from a female donor with multiple sclerosis, enrolled in a pregnancy study. CDR3 in amino acids: CASSSRLSGPISSYNEQFF. The CDR3 nucleotides read TGTGCCAGTAGTTCCCGACTTAGCGGGCCGATTAGCTCCTACAATGAGCAGTTCTTC.